This T cell receptor (beta chain) appears in the sequencing data of a study of blood T cell repertoires in COVID-19. The wider study: Whether acute or convalescent, the COVID-19 samples came from the United States, Italy and Spain. T cells, B-cell-depleted T cells, or PBMCs provided the cDNA or gDNA that served as material.

CDR1 and CDR2 from the germline V gene are ENHRY and SYGVKD. The CDR3 runs to 12 residues. V lost 8 bases, J lost 0 bases, and 4 bases lay in between. In the source study's methods: Nucleated cell number was recorded as an estimate derived from reference gene primer amplification. Assay: immunoSEQ multiplex PCR; the TCRdb copy retains only in-frame clones and omits some. Clone size and V and J calls were adopted from that table, with D and trimming inferred from the DNA. This table has 40,000 to 50,000 clones, roughly nine tenths appearing once. V and J are TRBV10-3 and TRBJ1-4; no firm D call. Sequencing was done on a sample of peripheral blood. This sequence originates from a man in his 70s with acute or convalescent COVID-19. The CDR3 DNA is TGTGCCATCGGAGCAACTAATGAAAAACTGTTTTTT. It translates to CAIGATNEKLFF.